This is a list of T cell receptor beta chains from one sample in a study of blood T cells in healthy people across ages. TCRdb itself ran the 5' RACE reads through MiXCR, one entry per CDR3 protein. The table lists roughly 1,000,000 distinct CDR3 sequences, about 25% of them singletons. This same sample was also taken into another study, of T cells of mothers and their children.

Sequences were obtained from blood. The receptor source for this set is a girl between 2 and 10 years old in good health. CDR3s include the opening cysteine and the closing phenylalanine or tryptophan. The order of the fields is CDR3 DNA, CDR3 protein, D gene, clone size, J gene, V gene. D genes are given only for firm matches. Size is stated for part of the rows, as once, few or many counts, or as a class when the clone is expanded.

TGTGCCAGCAGAGGACTAGCGGGGCAAGAGACCCAGTACTTC CASRGLAGQETQYF TRBD2 . TRBJ2-5 TRBV2
TGTGCCAGCAGTTGGACTAGCGGGAGCGACACCGGGGAGCTGTTTTTT CASSWTSGSDTGELFF TRBD2 few TRBJ2-2 TRBV7-3
TGTGCCAGCAGCTTCCAGGGCGGGGGAGGGGATGAGCAGTTCTTC CASSFQGGGGDEQFF TRBD2 . TRBJ2-1 TRBV7-3
TGTGCCAGCAGTACGGGACAGTTCGGCGAGCAGTACTTC CASSTGQFGEQYF TRBD1 . TRBJ2-7 TRBV27
TGTGCCAGCAGCCCAGTGGACGCCAGTGAGCAGTTCTTC CASSPVDASEQFF . . TRBJ2-1 TRBV7-3
TGTGCCAGCGGATGGGGCCCTCTGGACCTAACCCCGTCCTGGACCTTC CASGWGPLDLTPSWTF . . TRBJ1-2 TRBV6-6
TGTGCCAGCAGCCAGCCGGGACAGCCTAATGAAAAACTGTTTTTT CASSQPGQPNEKLFF TRBD1 few TRBJ1-4 TRBV3-1
TGCGCCAGCAGCCAAGACACCCACGGAGAGGCCCAGTACTTC CASSQDTHGEAQYF . . TRBJ2-5 TRBV4-1
TGTGCCAGCAGTCCATTGGGAATAGTTGGCTACACCTTC CASSPLGIVGYTF . . TRBJ1-2 TRBV27
TGTGCCAGCGGAGAGGAGGCCGACAATGAGCAGTTCTTC CASGEEADNEQFF . few TRBJ2-1 TRBV12-3/TRBV12-4
TGTGCCAGCAGTCCGGACCGGTCCCTGGTCTACGAGCAGTACTTC CASSPDRSLVYEQYF . . TRBJ2-7 TRBV27
TGTGCCAGCAGTTCGCCAAGCGAGCTCAACATTCAGTACTTC CASSSPSELNIQYF . . TRBJ2-4 TRBV28
TGTGCCACCAGTGATTTGGGGATACAGTACTTC CATSDLGIQYF . . TRBJ2-5 TRBV24-1
TGTGCCAGCAGCTTGGTGGGGGGACAGGGGGACGAGCAGTACTTC CASSLVGGQGDEQYF TRBD1 few TRBJ2-7 TRBV5-6
TGTGCTAGCAGCTTAGGGGTCGCAGATACGCAGTATTTT CASSLGVADTQYF . many TRBJ2-3 TRBV7-7
TGTGCCAGCAGCCGACTAGCGGACCAAGAGACCCAGTACTTC CASSRLADQETQYF TRBD2 . TRBJ2-5 TRBV7-2
TGTGCCACCGGTCAGGGGTTAAGTTACAGCGAGCAGTTCTTC CATGQGLSYSEQFF . few TRBJ2-1 TRBV24-1
TGTGCCAGCAACGAGGGGGCCTACAATGAGCAGTTCTTC CASNEGAYNEQFF . few TRBJ2-1 TRBV6-1
TGTGCCAGCCTCCCCTTAGCGGGAGGGCCCCCCAATGAGCAGTTCTTC CASLPLAGGPPNEQFF TRBD2 . TRBJ2-1 TRBV27
TGTGCCAGCAGTGCACAGACAGGGGTTCGACAGCCCCAGCATTTT CASSAQTGVRQPQHF TRBD1 . TRBJ1-5 TRBV12-3/TRBV12-4
TGTGCCAGCAGTTACTGGGCGGGGGAGCAGTTCTTC CASSYWAGEQFF . few TRBJ2-1 TRBV6-5
TGTGCCAGCAGTCTCAATGGACAGGGCGAGTATAACTATGGCTACACCTTC CASSLNGQGEYNYGYTF TRBD1 few TRBJ1-2 TRBV2
TGTGCCAGCAGCTACAGGATGGAGAACACTGAAGCTTTCTTT CASSYRMENTEAFF . . TRBJ1-1 TRBV7-2
TGTGCCAGCAGCGGACAGCAGGGTTCACCCCTCCACTTT CASSGQQGSPLHF . few TRBJ1-6 TRBV7-9
TGCGCCAGCAGCCCCACCAGGGGGCTCGACACCTACCAAATACGAACGCAGTATTTT CASSPTRGLDTYQIRTQYF TRBD1 few TRBJ2-3 TRBV4-3
TGTGCCAGCAGACCTTTAGCGGGGTTATCTGAGACCCAGTACTTC CASRPLAGLSETQYF TRBD2 few TRBJ2-5 TRBV6-5
TGTGCCAGCAGCGCACAGGGGGCTAGCGGCACTGAAGCTTTCTTT CASSAQGASGTEAFF TRBD1 few TRBJ1-1 TRBV9
TGCGCCAGCAGCTTCGAGGTAGGAAAAGAGACCCAGTACTTC CASSFEVGKETQYF . . TRBJ2-5 TRBV5-1
TGTGCCAGCAGTTACTCAGGAGGGGGCGACACTGAAGCTTTCTTT CASSYSGGGDTEAFF TRBD1 . TRBJ1-1 TRBV6-5
TGCAGTGCTAGAGTCCCGGGATATTCCTACGAGCAGTACTTC CSARVPGYSYEQYF . . TRBJ2-7 TRBV20-1
TGTGCCAGCAGCATCGACGGGGTTGGAGAGCAGTACTTC CASSIDGVGEQYF . . TRBJ2-7 TRBV7-3
TGTGCCAGCAGTGAATTTTTTCCCGGGTCAGGGGGCCAAAGCTACACCTTC CASSEFFPGSGGQSYTF TRBD1 few TRBJ1-2 TRBV25-1
TGTGCCAGCCGAGAGGCCACTGAAGCTTTCTTT CASREATEAFF . . TRBJ1-1 TRBV2
TGTGCCAGCAGTTTAGGGAGGGGCGGTCAGCCCCAGCATTTT CASSLGRGGQPQHF . . TRBJ1-5 TRBV12-3/TRBV12-4
TGTGCCAGCACCGCCGCGGGTCCCTACGAGCAGTACTTC CASTAAGPYEQYF . . TRBJ2-7 TRBV28
TGTGCCAGCAGGTTCCAGACAGATACGCAGTATTTT CASRFQTDTQYF . few TRBJ2-3 TRBV7-9
TGTGCCAGCAGCTTCCCGAAGCGGGAGTGCACCTACAATGAGCGGTTCTTC CASSFPKRECTYNERFF . few TRBJ2-5 TRBV21-1